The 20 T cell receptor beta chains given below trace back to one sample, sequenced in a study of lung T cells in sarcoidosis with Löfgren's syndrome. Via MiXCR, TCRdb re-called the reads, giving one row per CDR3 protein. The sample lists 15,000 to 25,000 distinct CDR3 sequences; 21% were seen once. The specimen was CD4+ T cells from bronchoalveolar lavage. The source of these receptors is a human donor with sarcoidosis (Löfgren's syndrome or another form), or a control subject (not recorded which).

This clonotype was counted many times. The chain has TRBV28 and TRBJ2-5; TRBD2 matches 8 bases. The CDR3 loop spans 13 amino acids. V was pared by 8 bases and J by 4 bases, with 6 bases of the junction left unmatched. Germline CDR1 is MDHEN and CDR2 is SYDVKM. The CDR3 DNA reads TGTGCCAGCCTGGAAGCGGGAGCAGAGACCCAGTACTTC. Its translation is CASLEAGAETQYF.

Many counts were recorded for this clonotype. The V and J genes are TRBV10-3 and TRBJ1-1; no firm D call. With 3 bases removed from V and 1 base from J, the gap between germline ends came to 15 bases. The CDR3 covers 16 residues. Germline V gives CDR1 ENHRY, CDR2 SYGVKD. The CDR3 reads CAISDYLGRRNTEAFF. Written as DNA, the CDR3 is TGTGCCATCAGTGATTATTTGGGGAGGAGGAACACTGAAGCTTTCTTT.

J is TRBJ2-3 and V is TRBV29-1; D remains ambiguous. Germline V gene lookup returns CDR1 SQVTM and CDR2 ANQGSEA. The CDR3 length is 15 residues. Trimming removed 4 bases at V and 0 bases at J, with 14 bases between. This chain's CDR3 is CSVGFSYTSTDTQYF. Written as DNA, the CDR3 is TGCAGCGTTGGCTTCTCTTATACTAGCACAGATACGCAGTATTTT.

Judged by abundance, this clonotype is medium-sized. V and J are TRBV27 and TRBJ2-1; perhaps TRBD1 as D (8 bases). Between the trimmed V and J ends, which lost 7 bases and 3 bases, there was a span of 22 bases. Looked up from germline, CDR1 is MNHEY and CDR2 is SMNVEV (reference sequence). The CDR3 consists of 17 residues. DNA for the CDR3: TGTGCCAGCAAACAGGGGGGTACGGCTAGCGGCTACAATGAGCAGTTCTTC. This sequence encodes CASKQGGTASGYNEQFF.

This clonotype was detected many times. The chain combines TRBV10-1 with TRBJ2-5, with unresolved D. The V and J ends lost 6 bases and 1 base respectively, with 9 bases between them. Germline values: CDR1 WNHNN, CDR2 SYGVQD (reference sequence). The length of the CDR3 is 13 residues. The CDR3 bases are TGCGCCAGCAGGCTTCGGTCCCAAGAGACCCAGTACTTC. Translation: CASRLRSQETQYF.

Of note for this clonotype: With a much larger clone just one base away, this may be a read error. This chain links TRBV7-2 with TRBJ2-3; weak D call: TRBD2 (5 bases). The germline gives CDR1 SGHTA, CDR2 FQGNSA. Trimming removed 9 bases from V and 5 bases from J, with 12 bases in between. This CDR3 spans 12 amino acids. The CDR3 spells CARSHGGDTQYF. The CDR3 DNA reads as TGTGCCAGAAGCCATGGAGGAGATACGCAGTATTTT.

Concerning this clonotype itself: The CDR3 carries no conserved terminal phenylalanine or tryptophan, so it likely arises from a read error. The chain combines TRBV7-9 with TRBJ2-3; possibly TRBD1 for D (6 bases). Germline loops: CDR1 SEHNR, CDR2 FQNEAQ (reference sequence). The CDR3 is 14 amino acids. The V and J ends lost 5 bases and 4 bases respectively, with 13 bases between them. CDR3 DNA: TGTGCCAGCAGCCATGACAGGAGACCAGATACGCAGTATCTT. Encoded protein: CASSHDRRPDTQYL.

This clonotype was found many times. The CDR3 DNA reads as TGTGCCAGCAGTTTAACAGCAAAAGAGACCCAGTACTTC. Its protein is CASSLTAKETQYF. V usage is TRBV28 and J usage is TRBJ2-5; D uncertain. Germline CDR1 is MDHEN and CDR2 is SYDVKM. Trimming cost V 2 bases and J 3 bases, with 7 bases left between them. This CDR3 comprises 13 residues.

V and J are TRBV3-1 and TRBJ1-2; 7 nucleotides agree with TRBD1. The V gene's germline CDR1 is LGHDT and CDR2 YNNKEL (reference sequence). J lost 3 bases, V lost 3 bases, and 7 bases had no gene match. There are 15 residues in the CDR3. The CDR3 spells CASSQRGQFDYGYTF. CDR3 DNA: TGTGCCAGCAGCCAGAGGGGACAGTTCGACTATGGCTACACCTTC.

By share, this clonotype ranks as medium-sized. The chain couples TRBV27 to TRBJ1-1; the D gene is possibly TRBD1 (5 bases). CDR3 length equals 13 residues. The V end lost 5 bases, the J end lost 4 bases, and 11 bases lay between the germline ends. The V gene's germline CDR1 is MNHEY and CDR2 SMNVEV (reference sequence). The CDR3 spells CASSPIGGTEAFF. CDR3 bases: TGTGCCAGCAGTCCAATTGGGGGCACTGAAGCTTTCTTT.

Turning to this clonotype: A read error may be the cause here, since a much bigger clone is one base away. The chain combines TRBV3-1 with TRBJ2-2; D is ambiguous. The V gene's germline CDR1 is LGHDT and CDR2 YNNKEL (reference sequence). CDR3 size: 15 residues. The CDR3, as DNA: TGTGCCAGAAGCCAAGTTCGGCCGTACACCGGGGAGCTGTTTTTT. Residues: CARSQVRPYTGELFF.

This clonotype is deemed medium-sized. The CDR3 is CASSLYQRDTQYF. For the CDR3, the DNA is TGTGCCAGCAGCTTATATCAGCGAGATACGCAGTATTTT. The chain has TRBV7-2 and TRBJ2-3; D ambiguous. Trimming left V 2 bases short and J 5 bases short, with 8 bases between. CDR1 is SGHTA, CDR2 FQGNSA, per germline. The CDR3 loop spans 13 amino acids.

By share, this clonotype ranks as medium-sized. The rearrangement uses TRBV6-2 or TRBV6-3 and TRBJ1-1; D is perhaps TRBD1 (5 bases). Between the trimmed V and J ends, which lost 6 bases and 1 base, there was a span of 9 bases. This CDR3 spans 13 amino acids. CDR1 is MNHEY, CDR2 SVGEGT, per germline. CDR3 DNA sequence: TGTGCCAGCAGCTATGGACAGAACACTGAAGCTTTCTTT. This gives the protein CASSYGQNTEAFF.

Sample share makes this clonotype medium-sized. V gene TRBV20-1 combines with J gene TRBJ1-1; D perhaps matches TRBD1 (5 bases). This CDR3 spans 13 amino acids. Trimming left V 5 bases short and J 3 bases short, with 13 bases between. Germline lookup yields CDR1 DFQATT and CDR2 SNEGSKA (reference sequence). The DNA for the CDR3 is TGCAGTGCTTATACCGGGGGGGACACTGAAGCTTTCTTT. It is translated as CSAYTGGDTEAFF.

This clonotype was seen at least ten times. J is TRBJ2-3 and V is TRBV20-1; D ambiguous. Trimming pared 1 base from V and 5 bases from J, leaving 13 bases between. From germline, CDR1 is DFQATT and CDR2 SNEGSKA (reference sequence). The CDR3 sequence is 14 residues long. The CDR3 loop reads CSARAEGPQDTQYF. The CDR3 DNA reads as TGCAGTGCTAGAGCCGAAGGGCCACAAGATACGCAGTATTTT.

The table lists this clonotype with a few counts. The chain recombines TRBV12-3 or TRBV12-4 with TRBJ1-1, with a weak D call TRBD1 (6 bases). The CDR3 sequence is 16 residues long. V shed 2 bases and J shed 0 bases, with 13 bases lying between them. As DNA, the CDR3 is TGTGCCAGCAGTTTAAATACAGGGAGGATGAACACTGAAGCTTTCTTT. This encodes CASSLNTGRMNTEAFF.

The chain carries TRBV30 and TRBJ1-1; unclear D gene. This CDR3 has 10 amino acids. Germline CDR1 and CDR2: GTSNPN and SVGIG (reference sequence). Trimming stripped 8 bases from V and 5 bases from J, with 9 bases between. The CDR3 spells CAGFRTEAFF. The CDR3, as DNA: TGTGCCGGGTTTCGGACTGAAGCTTTCTTT.

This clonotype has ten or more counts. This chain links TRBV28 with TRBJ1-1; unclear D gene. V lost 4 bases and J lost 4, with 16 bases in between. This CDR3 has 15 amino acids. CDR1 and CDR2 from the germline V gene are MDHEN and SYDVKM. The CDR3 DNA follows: TGTGCCAGCAGTTCAACCCTCGACCGAGGCACTGAAGCTTTCTTT. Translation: CASSSTLDRGTEAFF.

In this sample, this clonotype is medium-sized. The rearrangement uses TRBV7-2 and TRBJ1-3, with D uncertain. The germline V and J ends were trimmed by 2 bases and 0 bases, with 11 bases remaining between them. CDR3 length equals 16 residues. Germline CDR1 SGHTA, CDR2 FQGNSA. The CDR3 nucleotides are TGTGCCAGCAGCTTACGACCACTTCTCTCTGGAAACACCATATATTTT. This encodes CASSLRPLLSGNTIYF. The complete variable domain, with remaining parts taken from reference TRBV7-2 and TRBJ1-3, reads GAGVSQSPSNKVTEKGKDVELRCDPISGHTALYWYRQSLGQGLEFLIYFQGNSAPDKSGLPSDRFSAERTGGSVSTLTIQRTQQEDSAVYLCASSLRPLLSGNTIYFGEGSWLTVV.

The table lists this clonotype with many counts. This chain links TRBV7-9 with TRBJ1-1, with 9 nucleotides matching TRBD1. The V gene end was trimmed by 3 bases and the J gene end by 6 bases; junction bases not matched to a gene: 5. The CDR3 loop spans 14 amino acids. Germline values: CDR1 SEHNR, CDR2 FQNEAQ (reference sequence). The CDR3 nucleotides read TGTGCCAGCAGCTTCGACAGGGGGATCGCTGAAGCTTTCTTT. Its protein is CASSFDRGIAEAFF.